This T cell receptor (beta chain) is drawn from a study of shared clonotypes between healthy human individuals. The method was immunoSEQ multiplex PCR; TCRdb's version includes in-frame clones alone and lacks a portion of them. The sample has about 480,000 clones; less than 85% are singletons. The receptor's source is a middle-aged woman in good health. Some clones in this sample may be carry-over from other donors' samples. The specimen was PBMCs.

CDR3 bases: TGTGCCAGCAGCGTGACAGGGGGCGCTTTCCACGGCTACACCTTC. Protein product: CASSVTGGAFHGYTF. The chain uses TRBV9 and TRBJ1-2; 10 bases match TRBD1. This CDR3 comprises 15 residues. CDR1 SGDLS and CDR2 YYNGEE come from the germline V gene. With V trimmed by 2 bases and J by 8 bases, 9 bases remained unmatched.